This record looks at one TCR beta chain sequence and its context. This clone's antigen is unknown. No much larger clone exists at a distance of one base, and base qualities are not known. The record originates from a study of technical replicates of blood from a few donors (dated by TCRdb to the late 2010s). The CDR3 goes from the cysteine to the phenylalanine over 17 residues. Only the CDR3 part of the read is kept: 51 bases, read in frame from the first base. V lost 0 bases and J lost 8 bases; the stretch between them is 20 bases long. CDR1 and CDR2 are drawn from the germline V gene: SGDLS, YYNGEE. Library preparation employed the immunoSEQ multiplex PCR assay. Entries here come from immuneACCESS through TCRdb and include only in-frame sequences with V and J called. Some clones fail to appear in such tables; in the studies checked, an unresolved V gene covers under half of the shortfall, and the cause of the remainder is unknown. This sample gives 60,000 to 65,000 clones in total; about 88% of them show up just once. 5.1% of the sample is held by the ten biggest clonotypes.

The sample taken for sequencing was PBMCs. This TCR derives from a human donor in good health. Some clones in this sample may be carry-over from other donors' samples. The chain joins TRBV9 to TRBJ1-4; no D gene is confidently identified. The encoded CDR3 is CASSVGPLVGLREKLFF. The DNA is TGTGCCAGCAGCGTAGGGCCCTTGGTGGGCCTAAGAGAAAAACTGTTTTTT.